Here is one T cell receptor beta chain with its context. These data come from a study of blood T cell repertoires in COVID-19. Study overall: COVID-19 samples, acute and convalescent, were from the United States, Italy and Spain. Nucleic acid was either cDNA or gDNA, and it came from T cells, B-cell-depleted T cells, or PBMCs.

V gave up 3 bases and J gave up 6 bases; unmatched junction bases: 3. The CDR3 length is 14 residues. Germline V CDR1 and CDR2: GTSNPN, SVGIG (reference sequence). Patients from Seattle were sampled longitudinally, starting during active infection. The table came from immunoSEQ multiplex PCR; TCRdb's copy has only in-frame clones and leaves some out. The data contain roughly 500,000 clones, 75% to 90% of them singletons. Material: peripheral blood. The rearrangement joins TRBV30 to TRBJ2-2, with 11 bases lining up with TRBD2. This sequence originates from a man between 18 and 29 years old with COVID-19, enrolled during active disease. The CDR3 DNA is TGTGCCTGGAGGACTAGCGGGATGGCCGGGGAGCTGTTTTTT. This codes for CAWRTSGMAGELFF.